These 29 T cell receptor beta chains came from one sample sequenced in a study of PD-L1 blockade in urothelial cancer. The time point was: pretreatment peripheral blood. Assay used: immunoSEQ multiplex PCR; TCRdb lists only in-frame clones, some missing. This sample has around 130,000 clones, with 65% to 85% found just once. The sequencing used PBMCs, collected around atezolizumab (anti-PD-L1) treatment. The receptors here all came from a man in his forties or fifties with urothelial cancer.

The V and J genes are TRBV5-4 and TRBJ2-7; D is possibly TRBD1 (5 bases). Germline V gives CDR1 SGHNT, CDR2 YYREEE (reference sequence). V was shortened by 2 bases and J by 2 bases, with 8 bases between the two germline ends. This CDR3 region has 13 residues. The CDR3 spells CASSLQAAYEQYF. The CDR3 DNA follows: TGTGCCAGCAGCTTACAGGCCGCCTACGAGCAGTACTTC.

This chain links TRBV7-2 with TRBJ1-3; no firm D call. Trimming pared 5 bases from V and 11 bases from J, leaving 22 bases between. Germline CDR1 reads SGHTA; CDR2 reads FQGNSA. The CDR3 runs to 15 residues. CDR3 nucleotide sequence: TGTGCCAGCAGCCCGAGGAGAGGGCTGGGTAGGGCCATATATTTT. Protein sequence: CASSPRRGLGRAIYF.

The CDR3 protein is CASTDRGYSNQPQHF. As DNA, the CDR3 is TGTGCCAGTACGGACAGGGGTTATAGCAATCAGCCCCAGCATTTT. The chain is built from TRBV19 and TRBJ1-5; 9 bases agree with TRBD1. Trimming removed 7 bases from V and 0 bases from J; junction bases left unmatched: 4. Per the germline V gene, CDR1 is LNHDA and CDR2 is SQIVND (reference sequence). This CDR3 comprises 15 residues.

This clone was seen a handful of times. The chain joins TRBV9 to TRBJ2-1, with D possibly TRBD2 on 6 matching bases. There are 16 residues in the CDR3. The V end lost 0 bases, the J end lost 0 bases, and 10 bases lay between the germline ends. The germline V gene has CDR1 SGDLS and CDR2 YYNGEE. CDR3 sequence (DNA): TGTGCCAGCAGCGTAGGGCAGGGAGGCTCCTACAATGAGCAGTTCTTC. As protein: CASSVGQGGSYNEQFF.

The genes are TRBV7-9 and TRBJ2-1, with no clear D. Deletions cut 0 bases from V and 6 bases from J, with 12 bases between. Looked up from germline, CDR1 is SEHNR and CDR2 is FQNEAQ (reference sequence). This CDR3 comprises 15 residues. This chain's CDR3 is CASSLADSTRNEQFF. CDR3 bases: TGTGCCAGCAGCTTAGCCGACTCCACCCGCAATGAGCAGTTCTTC.

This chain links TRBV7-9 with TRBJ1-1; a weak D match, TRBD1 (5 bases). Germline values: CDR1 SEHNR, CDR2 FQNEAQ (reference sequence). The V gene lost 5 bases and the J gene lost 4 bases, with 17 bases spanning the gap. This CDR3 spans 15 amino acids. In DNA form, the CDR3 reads TGTGCCAGCAGCCAACGGCGGGGCGGAAGCACTGAAGCTTTCTTT. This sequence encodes CASSQRRGGSTEAFF.

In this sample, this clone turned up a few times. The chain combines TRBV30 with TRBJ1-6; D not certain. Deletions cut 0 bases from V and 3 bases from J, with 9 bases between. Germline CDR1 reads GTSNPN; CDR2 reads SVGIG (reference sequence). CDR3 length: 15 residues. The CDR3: CAWSVGTVYNSPLHF. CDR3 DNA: TGTGCCTGGAGTGTCGGTACAGTCTATAATTCACCCCTCCACTTT.

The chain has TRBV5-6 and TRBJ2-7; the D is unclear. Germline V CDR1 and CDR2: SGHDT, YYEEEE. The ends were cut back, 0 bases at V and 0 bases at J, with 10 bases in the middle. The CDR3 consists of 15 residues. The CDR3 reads CASSLGQASSYEQYF. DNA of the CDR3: TGTGCCAGCAGCTTGGGTCAGGCCAGCTCCTACGAGCAGTACTTC.

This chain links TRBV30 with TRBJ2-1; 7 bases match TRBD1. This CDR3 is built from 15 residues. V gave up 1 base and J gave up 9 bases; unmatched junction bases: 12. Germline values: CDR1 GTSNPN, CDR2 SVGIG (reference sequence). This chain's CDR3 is CAWSAGTAYVTEQFF. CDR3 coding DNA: TGTGCCTGGAGTGCCGGGACAGCTTACGTGACTGAGCAGTTCTTC.

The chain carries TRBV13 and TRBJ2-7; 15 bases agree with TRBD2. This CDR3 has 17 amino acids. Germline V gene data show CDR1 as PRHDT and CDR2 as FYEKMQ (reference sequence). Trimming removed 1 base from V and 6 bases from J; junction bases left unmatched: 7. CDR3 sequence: CASSLEGLAGGPFEQYF. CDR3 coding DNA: TGTGCCAGCAGCTTAGAAGGACTAGCGGGAGGGCCGTTCGAGCAGTACTTC.

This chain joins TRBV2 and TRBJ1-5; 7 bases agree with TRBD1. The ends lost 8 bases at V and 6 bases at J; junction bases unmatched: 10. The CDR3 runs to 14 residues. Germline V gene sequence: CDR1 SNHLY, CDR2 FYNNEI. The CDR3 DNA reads TGTGCCAGCCACAGGGGTATGGTAGGTCAGCCCCAGCATTTT. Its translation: CASHRGMVGQPQHF.

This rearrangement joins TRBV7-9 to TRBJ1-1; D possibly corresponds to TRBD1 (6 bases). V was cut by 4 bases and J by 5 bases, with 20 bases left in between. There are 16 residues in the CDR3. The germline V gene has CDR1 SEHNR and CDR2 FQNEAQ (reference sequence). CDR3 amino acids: CASSSPTGKGTTEAFF. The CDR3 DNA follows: TGTGCCAGCAGCTCCCCAACAGGTAAAGGGACAACTGAAGCTTTCTTT.

CDR3 sequence: CASKGTDTYNSPLHF. The DNA for the CDR3 is TGTGCCAGCAAAGGGACAGATACCTATAATTCACCCCTCCACTTT. The V and J genes are TRBV2 and TRBJ1-6; TRBD1 matches 7 bases. Per the germline V gene, CDR1 is SNHLY and CDR2 is FYNNEI. The CDR3 has 15 amino acids. J gave up 2 bases and V 7 bases, and 5 bases lay outside the gene matches.

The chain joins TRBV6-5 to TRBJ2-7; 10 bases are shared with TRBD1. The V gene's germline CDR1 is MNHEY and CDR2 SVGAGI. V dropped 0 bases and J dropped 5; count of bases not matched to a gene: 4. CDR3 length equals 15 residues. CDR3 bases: TGTGCCAGCAGTTACTCCGGGACAGGGGTGAACGAGCAGTACTTC. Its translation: CASSYSGTGVNEQYF.

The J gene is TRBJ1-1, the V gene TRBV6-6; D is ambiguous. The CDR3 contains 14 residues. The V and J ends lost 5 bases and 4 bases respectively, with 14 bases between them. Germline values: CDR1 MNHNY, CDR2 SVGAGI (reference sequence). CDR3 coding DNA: TGTGCCAGCAGTGCCCCTGGGCGGGGCACTGAAGCTTTCTTT. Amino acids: CASSAPGRGTEAFF.

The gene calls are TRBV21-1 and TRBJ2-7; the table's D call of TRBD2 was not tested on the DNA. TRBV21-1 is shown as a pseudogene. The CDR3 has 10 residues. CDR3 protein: CASSRLGPYF. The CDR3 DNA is TGTGCCAGCAGCAGACTAGGTCCGTACTTC.

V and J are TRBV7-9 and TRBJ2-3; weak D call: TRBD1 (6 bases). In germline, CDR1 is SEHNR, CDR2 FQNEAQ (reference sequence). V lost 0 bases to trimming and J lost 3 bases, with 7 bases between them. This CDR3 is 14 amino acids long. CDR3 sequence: CASSLAGTTDTQYF. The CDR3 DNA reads TGTGCCAGCAGCTTAGCGGGGACAACAGATACGCAGTATTTT.

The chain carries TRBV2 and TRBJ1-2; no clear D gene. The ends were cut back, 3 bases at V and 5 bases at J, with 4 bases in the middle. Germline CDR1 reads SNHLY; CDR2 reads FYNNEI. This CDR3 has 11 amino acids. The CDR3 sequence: CASSERYGYTF. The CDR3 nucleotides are TGTGCCAGCAGTGAGCGTTATGGCTACACCTTC.

The CDR3 protein is CASYLGHTYEQYF. CDR3 nucleotide sequence: TGTGCCAGCTACCTGGGCCATACCTACGAGCAGTACTTC. The chain links TRBV6-1 to TRBJ2-7; D is uncertain. Germline assignment: CDR1 MNHNS and CDR2 SASEGT. CDR3 length: 13 residues. V dropped 8 bases and J dropped 2 bases, with 13 bases sitting between them.

The DNA of the CDR3 is TGTGCCAGCAGCTTCGGACGCGGCCGGAGGATCTCCGAGCAGTACTTC. Translating it yields CASSFGRGRRISEQYF. The genes are TRBV7-6 and TRBJ2-7; a weak D match, TRBD2 (5 bases). CDR3 size: 16 residues. The V end lost 3 bases, the J end lost 6 bases, and 21 bases lay between the germline ends. Germline V CDR1 and CDR2: SGHVS, FNYEAQ.

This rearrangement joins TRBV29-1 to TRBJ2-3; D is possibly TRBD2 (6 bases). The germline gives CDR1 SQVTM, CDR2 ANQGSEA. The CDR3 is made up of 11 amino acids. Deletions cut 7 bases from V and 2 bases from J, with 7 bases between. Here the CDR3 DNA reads TGCAGCGGCGGGGACACAGATACGCAGTATTTT. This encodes CSGGDTDTQYF.

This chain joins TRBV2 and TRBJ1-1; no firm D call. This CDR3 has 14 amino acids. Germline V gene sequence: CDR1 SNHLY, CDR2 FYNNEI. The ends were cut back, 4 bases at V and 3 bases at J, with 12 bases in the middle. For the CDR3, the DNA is TGTGCCAGCAGTGTCCGGGTTCGCGACACTGAAGCTTTCTTT. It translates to CASSVRVRDTEAFF.

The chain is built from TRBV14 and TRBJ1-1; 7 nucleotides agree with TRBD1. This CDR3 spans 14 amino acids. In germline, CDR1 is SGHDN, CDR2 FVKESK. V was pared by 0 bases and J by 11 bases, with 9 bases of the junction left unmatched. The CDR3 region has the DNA TGTGCCAGCAGCCAAGATTCTCAGGGGGTTCGGGCTTTCTTT. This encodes CASSQDSQGVRAFF. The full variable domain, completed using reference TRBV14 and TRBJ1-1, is EAGVTQFPSHSVIEKGQTVTLRCDPISGHDNLYWYRRVMGKEIKFLLHFVKESKQDESGMPNNRFLAERTGGTYSTLKVQPAELEDSGVYFCASSQDSQGVRAFFGQGTRLTVV.

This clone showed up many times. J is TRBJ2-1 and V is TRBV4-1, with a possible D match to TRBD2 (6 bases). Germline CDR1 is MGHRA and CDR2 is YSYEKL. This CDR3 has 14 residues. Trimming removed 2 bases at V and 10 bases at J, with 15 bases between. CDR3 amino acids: CASSQQQEGEEQFF. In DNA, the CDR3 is TGCGCCAGCAGCCAACAGCAGGAGGGAGAGGAGCAGTTCTTC.

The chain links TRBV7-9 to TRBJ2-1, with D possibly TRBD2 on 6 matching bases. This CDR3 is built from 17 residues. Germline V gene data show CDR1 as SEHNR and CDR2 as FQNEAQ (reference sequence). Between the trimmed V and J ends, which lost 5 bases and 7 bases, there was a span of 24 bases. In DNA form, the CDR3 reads TGTGCCAGCAGCCCGAGGAGGGGACTGGAACCTATTAATGAGCAGTTCTTC. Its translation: CASSPRRGLEPINEQFF.

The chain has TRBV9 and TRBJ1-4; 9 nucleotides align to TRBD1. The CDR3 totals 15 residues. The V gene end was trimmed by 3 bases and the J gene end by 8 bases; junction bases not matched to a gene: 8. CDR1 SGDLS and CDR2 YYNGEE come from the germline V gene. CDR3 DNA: TGTGCCAGCAGCGCCGTCCGACAGGGGGGGGAAAAACTGTTTTTT. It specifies CASSAVRQGGEKLFF.

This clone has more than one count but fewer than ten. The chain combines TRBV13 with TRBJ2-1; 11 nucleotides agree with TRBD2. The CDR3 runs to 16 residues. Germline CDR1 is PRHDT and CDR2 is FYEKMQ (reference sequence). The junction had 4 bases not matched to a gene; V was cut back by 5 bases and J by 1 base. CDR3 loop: CASSPTSGRSYNEQFF. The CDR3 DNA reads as TGTGCCAGCAGCCCTACTAGCGGGAGATCCTACAATGAGCAGTTCTTC.

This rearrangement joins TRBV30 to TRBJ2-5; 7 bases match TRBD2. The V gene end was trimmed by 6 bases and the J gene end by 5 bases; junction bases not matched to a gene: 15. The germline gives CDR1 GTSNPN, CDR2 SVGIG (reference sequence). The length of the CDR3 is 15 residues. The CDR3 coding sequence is TGTGCCTGTCACCCCCGGACTAGGAATCGCGAGACCCAGTACTTC. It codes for CACHPRTRNRETQYF.

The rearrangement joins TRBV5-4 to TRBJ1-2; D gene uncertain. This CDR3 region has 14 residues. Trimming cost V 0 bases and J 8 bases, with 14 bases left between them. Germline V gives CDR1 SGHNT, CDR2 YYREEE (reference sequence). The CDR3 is CASSLVMEREGYTF. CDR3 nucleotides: TGTGCCAGCAGCTTGGTAATGGAGCGGGAGGGCTACACCTTC.